Below are 23 T cell receptor beta chains sequenced from a single sample in a study of tumor-infiltrating lymphocytes in localized non-small cell lung cancer. Profiled with immunoSEQ multiplex PCR; TCRdb holds only in-frame clones, not every one. This sample yields about 9,000 clones, of which roughly two thirds are seen a single time; roughly 9.9% belongs to the top ten. Sequenced sample: uninvolved lung tissue not adjacent to the tumor. The receptor set was obtained from a human donor with non-small cell lung cancer.

This clone was seen more than once but under ten times. V is TRBV6-6 and J is TRBJ2-3, with TRBD2 matching over 10 bases. V lost 8 bases to trimming and J lost 2 bases; unmatched junction nucleotides: 1. This CDR3 is 13 amino acids long. Per the germline V gene, CDR1 is MNHNY and CDR2 is SVGAGI (reference sequence). The CDR3 sequence: CASLAGDTDTQYF. The CDR3 DNA follows: TGTGCCAGCCTAGCGGGGGACACAGATACGCAGTATTTT.

The chain is built from TRBV28 and TRBJ1-2, with 11 bases identical to TRBD1. This CDR3 is built from 13 residues. The germline gives CDR1 MDHEN, CDR2 SYDVKM. V gave up 11 bases and J gave up 4 bases; unmatched junction bases: 6. The CDR3 here is CAGWDRGTYGYTF. The CDR3 nucleotides are TGTGCCGGGTGGGACAGGGGGACCTATGGCTACACCTTC.

The rearrangement joins TRBV11-3 to TRBJ2-2; perhaps D is TRBD1 or TRBD2 (6 bases each). The CDR3 has 15 residues. Trimming took 5 bases from V and 2 from J, leaving 12 bases between them. Per the germline V gene, CDR1 is SGHNT and CDR2 is YENEEA. The CDR3 spells CASSLGGQNTGELFF. CDR3 nucleotide sequence: TGTGCCAGCAGCCTAGGGGGGCAAAACACCGGGGAGCTGTTTTTT.

This clone showed up just a few times. The chain recombines TRBV6-4 with TRBJ1-2; no reliable D call. Trimming took off 6 bases at V and 0 bases at J, with 8 bases between the two ends. The CDR3 contains 13 residues. Germline V gives CDR1 MRHNA, CDR2 SNTAGT. The CDR3 coding sequence is TGTGCCAGCAGCGTGACCGCTAACTATGGCTACACCTTC. Translating gives CASSVTANYGYTF.

The chain recombines TRBV5-1 with TRBJ2-7; possibly TRBD1 or TRBD2 for D (5 bases each). V lost 4 bases and J 9 bases, leaving 11 bases between the germline ends. There are 11 residues in the CDR3. CDR1 is SGHRS and CDR2 is YFSETQ in the germline V gene. Here the CDR3 DNA reads TGCGCCAGCAGCAGCCGGGACCGGCAGTACTTC. It encodes CASSSRDRQYF.

V is TRBV28 and J is TRBJ2-7; TRBD2 is a possible D gene (6 bases). The CDR3 has 13 residues. Looked up from germline, CDR1 is MDHEN and CDR2 is SYDVKM. Trimming took off 7 bases at V and 5 bases at J, with 15 bases between the two ends. Written as DNA, the CDR3 is TGTGCCAGCATTCCAGCCGGGGAGGACGAGCAGTACTTC. Amino acid sequence: CASIPAGEDEQYF.

The rearrangement uses TRBV10-3 and TRBJ2-7; D could derive from TRBD1 or TRBD2 (5 bases each). V lost 7 bases and J lost 0, with 10 bases in between. From germline, CDR1 is ENHRY and CDR2 SYGVKD. The CDR3 sequence is 13 residues long. This CDR3 is CAITSGSSYEQYF. CDR3 nucleotide sequence: TGTGCCATCACATCAGGGAGCTCCTACGAGCAGTACTTC.

DNA of the CDR3: TGTGCCAGCAGCTTGGCTCGGGACCAAGAGACCCAGTACTTC. Protein product: CASSLARDQETQYF. This chain joins TRBV5-6 and TRBJ2-5; D gene uncertain. CDR1 and CDR2 (germline): SGHDT, YYEEEE. The CDR3 covers 14 residues. The V and J ends lost 0 bases and 0 bases respectively, with 6 bases between them.

The CDR3 DNA follows: TGTGCCAGCAGTGAGACTAGCGGGAGGGGCGGGGAGCTGTTTTTT. Its protein is CASSETSGRGGELFF. The V and J genes are TRBV2 and TRBJ2-2, with 14 bases identical to TRBD2. V lost 3 bases and J lost 7; bases outside the gene matches: 1. Germline-derived CDR1 and CDR2 are SNHLY and FYNNEI. The CDR3 sequence is 15 residues long.

The V and J genes are TRBV27 and TRBJ2-3, with D unresolved. The CDR3 totals 13 residues. Per the germline V gene, CDR1 is MNHEY and CDR2 is SMNVEV (reference sequence). Trimming stripped 5 bases from V and 1 base from J, with 7 bases between. The CDR3: CASSRGGTDTQYF. DNA of the CDR3: TGTGCCAGCAGTCGAGGTGGCACAGATACGCAGTATTTT.

This chain uses TRBV7-3 with TRBJ2-6; D is ambiguous. Between the trimmed V and J ends, which lost 5 bases and 3 bases, there was a span of 5 bases. There are 13 residues in the CDR3. In germline, CDR1 is SGHTA, CDR2 FQGTGA. The CDR3 nucleotides are TGTGCCAGCAGCCCCCTTGGGGCCAACGTCCTGACTTTC. Translating gives CASSPLGANVLTF.

This chain connects TRBV29-1 to TRBJ2-7, with a tentative D call TRBD1 (5 bases). CDR3 length: 13 amino acids. Germline CDR1 is SQVTM and CDR2 is ANQGSEA. V gave up 5 bases and J gave up 2 bases, with 13 bases separating them. The CDR3 here is CSVLGVAAYEQYF. CDR3 in DNA: TGCAGCGTTCTAGGGGTCGCGGCCTACGAGCAGTACTTC.

The rearrangement links TRBV28 to TRBJ1-1; no firm D call. Germline V lookup: CDR1 MDHEN, CDR2 SYDVKM. The CDR3 length is 11 residues. Trimming cost V 2 bases and J 9 bases, with 7 bases left between them. The CDR3 here is CASSLREKAFF. CDR3 nucleotide sequence: TGTGCCAGCAGTTTAAGGGAGAAAGCTTTCTTT.

The chain employs TRBV19 and TRBJ2-7; D might be TRBD1 or TRBD2, each matching 5 bases. The CDR3 covers 11 residues. With 5 bases removed from V and 7 bases from J, the gap between germline ends came to 9 bases. Germline loops: CDR1 LNHDA, CDR2 SQIVND (reference sequence). The CDR3 region is CASSWGREQYF. Here the CDR3 DNA reads TGTGCCAGTAGTTGGGGGAGAGAGCAGTACTTC.

The chain combines TRBV9 with TRBJ2-6; D unresolved. Germline CDR1 reads SGDLS; CDR2 reads YYNGEE. Trimming removed 3 bases at V and 0 bases at J, with 16 bases between. The CDR3 extends over 18 amino acids. The CDR3 DNA sequence: TGTGCCAGCAGCGCACTGGGCACAGTTAGCTCTGGGGCCAACGTCCTGACTTTC. Translating gives CASSALGTVSSGANVLTF.

The rearrangement uses TRBV7-2 and TRBJ2-2; D unclear. V lost 3 bases and J 5 bases, leaving 4 bases between the germline ends. Germline V gene data show CDR1 as SGHTA and CDR2 as FQGNSA. There are 12 residues in the CDR3. The CDR3 DNA reads TGTGCCAGCAGCTTTCCGACCGGGGAGCTGTTTTTT. Its translation is CASSFPTGELFF.

CDR3 sequence (DNA): TGTGCCAGCAGCTTAGCGGTCGCTAGCGCTAAATTCGCAGGATTCTTC. Translation: CASSLAVASAKFAGFF. The chain is built from TRBV7-2 and TRBJ2-1; D is possibly TRBD2 (6 bases). Looked up from germline, CDR1 is SGHTA and CDR2 is FQGNSA. This CDR3 is 16 amino acids long. Trimming took off 0 bases at V and 16 bases at J, with 25 bases between the two ends.

The chain is built from TRBV28 and TRBJ2-1, with D uncertain. Germline CDR1 reads MDHEN; CDR2 reads SYDVKM. With 5 bases removed from V and 7 bases from J, the gap between germline ends came to 9 bases. The CDR3 contains 12 residues. For the CDR3, the DNA is TGTGCCAGCAGTCCGACGACAAATGAGCAGTTCTTC. Translating gives CASSPTTNEQFF.

This chain links TRBV27 with TRBJ1-5; no clear D. The CDR3 sequence is 14 residues long. V was clipped by 6 bases and J by 5 bases, with 14 bases between them. CDR1 is MNHEY and CDR2 is SMNVEV in the germline V gene (reference sequence). The CDR3 reads CASRSLMRDQPQHF. The CDR3 DNA sequence: TGTGCCAGCAGATCCCTCATGAGAGATCAGCCCCAGCATTTT.

By proportion, this clone is medium-sized. The genes are TRBV19 and TRBJ2-5; TRBD2 is a possible D gene (6 bases). There are 13 residues in the CDR3. Trimming took off 6 bases at V and 6 bases at J, with 14 bases between the two ends. Germline V lookup: CDR1 LNHDA, CDR2 SQIVND (reference sequence). This CDR3 is CASRGGIPKTQYF. The CDR3 nucleotides read TGTGCCAGTAGGGGGGGTATCCCCAAGACCCAGTACTTC. The entire variable domain, with the rest obtained from reference TRBV19 and TRBJ2-5, is as follows: DGGITQSPKYLFRKEGQNVTLSCEQNLNHDAMYWYRQDPGQGLRLIYYSQIVNDFQKGDIAEGYSVSREKKESFPLTVTSAQKNPTAFYLCASRGGIPKTQYFGPGTRLLVL.

The CDR3 protein is CASRQAGDTQYF. CDR3 bases: TGTGCCAGTAGGCAAGCGGGAGATACGCAGTATTTT. The rearrangement uses TRBV19 and TRBJ2-3; a possible D gene is TRBD2 (6 bases). Germline loops: CDR1 LNHDA, CDR2 SQIVND (reference sequence). This CDR3 has 12 amino acids. The V end lost 6 bases, the J end lost 5 bases, and 9 bases lay between the germline ends.

The rearrangement uses TRBV11-2 and TRBJ2-5; D unclear. The CDR3 is 13 amino acids. Germline-derived CDR1 and CDR2 are SGHAT and FQNNGV. The germline V and J ends were trimmed by 3 bases and 0 bases, with 5 bases remaining between them. This CDR3 is CASSFGNQETQYF. CDR3 coding DNA: TGTGCCAGCAGCTTTGGAAACCAAGAGACCCAGTACTTC.

The genes are TRBV6-5 and TRBJ1-1, with 9 bases fitting TRBD1. With V trimmed by 6 bases and J by 5 bases, 4 bases remained unmatched. The length of the CDR3 is 13 residues. Germline CDR1 MNHEY, CDR2 SVGAGI. CDR3 sequence: CASRRQGGTEAFF. CDR3 DNA: TGTGCCAGCAGACGACAGGGGGGAACTGAAGCTTTCTTT.